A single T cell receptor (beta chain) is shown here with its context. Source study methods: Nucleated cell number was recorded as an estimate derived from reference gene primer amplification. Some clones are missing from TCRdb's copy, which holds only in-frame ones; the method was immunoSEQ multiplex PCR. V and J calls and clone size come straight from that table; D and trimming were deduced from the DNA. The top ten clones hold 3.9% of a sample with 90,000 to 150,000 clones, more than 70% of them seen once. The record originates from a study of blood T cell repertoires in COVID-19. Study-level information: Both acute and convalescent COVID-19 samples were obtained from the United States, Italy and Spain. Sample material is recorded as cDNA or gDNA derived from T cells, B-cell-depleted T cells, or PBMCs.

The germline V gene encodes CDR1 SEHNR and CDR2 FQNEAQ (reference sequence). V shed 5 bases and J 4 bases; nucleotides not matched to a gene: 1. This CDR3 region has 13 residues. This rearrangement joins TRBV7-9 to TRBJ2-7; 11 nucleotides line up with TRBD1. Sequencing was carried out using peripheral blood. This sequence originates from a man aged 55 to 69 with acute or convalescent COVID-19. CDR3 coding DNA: TGTGCCAGCAGCGGGACAGGGGGATACGAGCAGTACTTC. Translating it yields CASSGTGGYEQYF. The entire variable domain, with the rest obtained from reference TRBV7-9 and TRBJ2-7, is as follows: DTGVSQNPRHKITKRGQNVTFRCDPISEHNRLYWYRQTLGQGPEFLTYFQNEAQLEKSRLLSDRFSAERPKGSFSTLEIQRTEQGDSAMYLCASSGTGGYEQYFGPGTRLTVT.